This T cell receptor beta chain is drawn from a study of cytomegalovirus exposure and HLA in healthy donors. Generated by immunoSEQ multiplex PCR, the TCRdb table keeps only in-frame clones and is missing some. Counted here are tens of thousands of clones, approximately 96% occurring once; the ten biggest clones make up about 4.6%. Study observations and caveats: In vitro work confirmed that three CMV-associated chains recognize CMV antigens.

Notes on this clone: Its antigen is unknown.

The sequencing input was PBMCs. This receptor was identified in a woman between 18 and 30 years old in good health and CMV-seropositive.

CDR3 sequence: CASSVWDRGGNEQFF. The CDR3, as DNA: TGTGCCAGCAGTGTTTGGGACAGGGGTGGTAATGAGCAGTTCTTC. This rearrangement joins TRBV6-1 to TRBJ2-1; 10 bases are a match to TRBD1. V lost 4 bases to trimming and J lost 7 bases; unmatched junction nucleotides: 7. CDR1 and CDR2 from the germline V gene are MNHNS and SASEGT. This CDR3 region has 15 residues.